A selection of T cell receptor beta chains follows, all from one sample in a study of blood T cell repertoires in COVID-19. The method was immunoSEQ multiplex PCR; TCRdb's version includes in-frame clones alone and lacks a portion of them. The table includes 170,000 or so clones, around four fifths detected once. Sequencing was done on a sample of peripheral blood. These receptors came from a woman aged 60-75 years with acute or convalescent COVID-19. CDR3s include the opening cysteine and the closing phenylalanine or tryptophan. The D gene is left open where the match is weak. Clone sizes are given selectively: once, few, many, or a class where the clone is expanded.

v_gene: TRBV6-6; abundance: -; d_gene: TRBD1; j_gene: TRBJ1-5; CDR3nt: TGTGCCAGTTTTTGGGACAGTAATCAGCCCCAGCATTTT; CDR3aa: CASFWDSNQPQHF
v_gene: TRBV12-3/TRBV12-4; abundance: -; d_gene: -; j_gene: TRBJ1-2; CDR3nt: TGTGCCAGCAGGGACAGTAGGGTTCAGAGCTACACCTTC; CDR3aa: CASRDSRVQSYTF
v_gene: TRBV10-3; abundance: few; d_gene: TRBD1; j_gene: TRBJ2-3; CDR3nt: TGTGCCATCAGGGCAGGGGGCGCATCGGATACGCAGTATTTT; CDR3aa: CAIRAGGASDTQYF
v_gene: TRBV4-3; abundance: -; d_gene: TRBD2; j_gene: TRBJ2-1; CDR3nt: TGCGCCAGCAGCCAAGACGCCCAGCGGGGGCGCAATGAGCAGTTCTTC; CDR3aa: CASSQDAQRGRNEQFF
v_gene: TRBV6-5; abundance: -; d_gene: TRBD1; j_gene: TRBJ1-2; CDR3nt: TGTGCCAGCACCGTAGGGACAGGGCCTAGCTATGGCTACACCTTC; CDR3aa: CASTVGTGPSYGYTF
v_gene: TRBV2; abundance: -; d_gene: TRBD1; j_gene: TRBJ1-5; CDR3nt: TGTGCCAGCGGAGGGGGCGGGGGCAATCAGCCCCAGCATTTT; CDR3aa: CASGGGGGNQPQHF
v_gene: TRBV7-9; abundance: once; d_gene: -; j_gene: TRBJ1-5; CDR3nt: TGTGCCAGCAGCTTAGCGCGGGGTAGTGATCAGCCCCAGCATTTT; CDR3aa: CASSLARGSDQPQHF
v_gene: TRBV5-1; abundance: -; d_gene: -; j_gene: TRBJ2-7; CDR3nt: TGCGCCAGCAGCTTGGATGGCATCTCCTACGAGCAGTACTTC; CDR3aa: CASSLDGISYEQYF
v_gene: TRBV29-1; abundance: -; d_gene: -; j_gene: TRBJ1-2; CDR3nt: TGCAGCGTTGAAGAGCGGGGGCCCTACTATGGCTACACCTTC; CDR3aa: CSVEERGPYYGYTF
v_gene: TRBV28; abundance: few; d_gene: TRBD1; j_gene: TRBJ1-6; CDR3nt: TGTGCCAGCAGACTCCGGGGACAGGGCAATTCACCCCTCCACTTT; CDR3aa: CASRLRGQGNSPLHF
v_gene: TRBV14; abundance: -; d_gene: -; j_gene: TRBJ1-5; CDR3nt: TGTGCCAGCAGCCAAGCGGGGAGCCAAGCCGGCAATCAGCCCCAGCATTTT; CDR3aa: CASSQAGSQAGNQPQHF
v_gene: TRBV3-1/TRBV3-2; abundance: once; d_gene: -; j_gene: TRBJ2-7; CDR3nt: TGTGCCAGCAGCCGTGGACAGCGCTACGAGCAGTACTTC; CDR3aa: CASSRGQRYEQYF
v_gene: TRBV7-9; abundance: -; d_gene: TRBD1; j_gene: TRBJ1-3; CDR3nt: TGTGCCAGCAGCTTCCCGCTGACAGGGGACTCCAGAAACACCATATATTTT; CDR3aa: CASSFPLTGDSRNTIYF
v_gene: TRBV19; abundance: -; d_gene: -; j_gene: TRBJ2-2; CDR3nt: TGTGCCAGTAGTATAGACCTCCGGGTGAAACCGGCCGGGGAGCTGTTTTTT; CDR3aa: CASSIDLRVKPAGELFF
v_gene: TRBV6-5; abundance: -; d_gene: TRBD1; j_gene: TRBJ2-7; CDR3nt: TGTGCCAGCAGCAGACAGGGCAACGAGCAGTACTTC; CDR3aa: CASSRQGNEQYF
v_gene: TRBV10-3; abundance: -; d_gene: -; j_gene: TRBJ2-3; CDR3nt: TGTGCCACCCAGGGGGGCGGGCCCAGCACAGATACGCAGTATTTT; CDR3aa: CATQGGGPSTDTQYF
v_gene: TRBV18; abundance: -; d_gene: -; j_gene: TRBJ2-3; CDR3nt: TGTGCCAGCTCAAGGACAGCCTCACATGGCACAGATACGCAGTATTTT; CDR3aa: CASSRTASHGTDTQYF
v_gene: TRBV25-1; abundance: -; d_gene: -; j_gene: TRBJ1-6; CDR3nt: TGTGCCAGCAGTGATTCGGGGGGGAGTTGGTCACCCCTCCACTTT; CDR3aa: CASSDSGGSWSPLHF
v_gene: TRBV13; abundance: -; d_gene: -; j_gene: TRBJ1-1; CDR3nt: TGTGCCAGCAGCTTAGGCGGACTCTTGAGCACTGAAGCTTTCTTT; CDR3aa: CASSLGGLLSTEAFF
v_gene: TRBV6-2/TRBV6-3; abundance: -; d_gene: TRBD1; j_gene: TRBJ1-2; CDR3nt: TGTGCCAGCAGCAACCTCGGACAGGGAGCCTATGGCTACACCTTC; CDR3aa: CASSNLGQGAYGYTF
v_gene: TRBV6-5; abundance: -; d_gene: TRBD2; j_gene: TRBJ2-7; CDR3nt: TGTGCCAGCAGACACCTAGCGGGGAGCTCCTACGAGCAGTACTTC; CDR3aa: CASRHLAGSSYEQYF
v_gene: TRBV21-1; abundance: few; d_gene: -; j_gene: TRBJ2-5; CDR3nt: TGTGCCAGCAGCAAAGCCCCAAGGAGTAGGGGGCAAGAGACCCAGTACTTC; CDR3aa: CASSKAPRSRGQETQYF
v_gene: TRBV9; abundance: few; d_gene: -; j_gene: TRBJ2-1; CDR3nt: TGTGCCAGCAGCACAGGCGGTAGCTCCTACAATGAGCAGTTCTTC; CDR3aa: CASSTGGSSYNEQFF
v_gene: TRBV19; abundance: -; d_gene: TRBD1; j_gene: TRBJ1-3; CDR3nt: TGTGCCAGTCCCGACAGGGAGTTAAACACCATATATTTT; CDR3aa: CASPDRELNTIYF
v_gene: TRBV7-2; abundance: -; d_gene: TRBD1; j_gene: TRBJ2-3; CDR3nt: TGTGCCGTCCAGGGGACAGGGCATGCAGATACGCAGTATTTT; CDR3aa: CAVQGTGHADTQYF
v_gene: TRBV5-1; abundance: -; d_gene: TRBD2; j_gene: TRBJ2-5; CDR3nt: TGCGCCAGCACCCAGGACCTAGCGGGGCAACAAGAGACCCAGTACTTC; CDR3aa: CASTQDLAGQQETQYF
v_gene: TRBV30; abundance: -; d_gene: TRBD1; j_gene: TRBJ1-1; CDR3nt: TGTGCCTGGATTCAATCCTGGACAGGGATAGCGAACACTGAAGCTTTCTTT; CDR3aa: CAWIQSWTGIANTEAFF
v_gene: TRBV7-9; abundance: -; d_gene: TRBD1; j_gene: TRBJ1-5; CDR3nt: TGTGCCAGCAGCTTGGGGGACAGAAATCAGCCCCAGCATTTT; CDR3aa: CASSLGDRNQPQHF